These T cell receptor beta chains were read from a single sample in a study of blood T cell repertoires in COVID-19. The protocol was immunoSEQ multiplex PCR, while the TCRdb copy is restricted to in-frame clones and leaves out a portion. The data contain over 250,000 clones, 87% of them singletons. Sequenced: PBMCs or T cells enriched from blood (not recorded which). These TCRs come from a woman aged 18 to 35 who had recovered from COVID-19. Each CDR3 is given with its conserved first and last residue. A D gene is named only where the DNA matches it firmly. Not all rows give a size; the values are once, few, many and, for expanded clones, a class.

TRBJ1-5	-	TRBD1	TRBV2	TGTGCCAGCAGTGATCAACAAGGGGACAGGGCTAAGCCCCAGCATTTT	CASSDQQGDRAKPQHF
TRBJ2-5	-	-	TRBV7-9	TGTGCCAGCAGCCTTAGCGGTCAAGAGACCCAGTACTTC	CASSLSGQETQYF
TRBJ1-2	-	-	TRBV7-3	TGTGCCAGCAGCGAAGACCCAAACGGGGGCTACACCTTC	CASSEDPNGGYTF
TRBJ2-1	once	-	TRBV27	TGTGCCAGCAGTACCCTACTAGAGAGCTCCTACAATGAGCAGTTCTTC	CASSTLLESSYNEQFF
TRBJ2-1	-	TRBD2	TRBV11-3	TGTGCCAGCAGCCAAAATCGGGGGGGGACCTACAATGAGCAGTTCTTC	CASSQNRGGTYNEQFF
TRBJ2-1	-	-	TRBV27	TGTGCCAGCAGTCGACTGGTACACAATTACAATGAGCAGTTCTTC	CASSRLVHNYNEQFF
TRBJ1-1	-	-	TRBV30	TGTGCCTGGAGTGTGTCCCCAAACAGGGTTGGTATGAACACTGAAGCTTTCTTT	CAWSVSPNRVGMNTEAFF
TRBJ1-1	-	-	TRBV7-2	TGTGCCAGCAGCTTCAACCAGGAAACTGAAGCTTTCTTT	CASSFNQETEAFF
TRBJ2-3	-	-	TRBV5-4	TGTGCCAGCAGCTTGGGCAGGGCCGGCACAGATACGCAGTATTTT	CASSLGRAGTDTQYF
TRBJ2-5	-	-	TRBV4-3	TGCGCCAGCAGCCCCGATGGTAGCGGACGGGAGACCCAGTACTTC	CASSPDGSGRETQYF
TRBJ2-1	-	-	TRBV4-3	TGCGCCAGCAGCCAAGAAGCTCTAGGATCTTTGTACAATGAGCAGTTCTTC	CASSQEALGSLYNEQFF
TRBJ2-3	-	-	TRBV7-9	TGTGCCAGCAGCTTAGGGCTAGAGCCAGATACGCAGTATTTT	CASSLGLEPDTQYF
TRBJ2-7	-	TRBD2	TRBV10-3	TGTGCCATCAGTGCCGGACTAGCGGGGGCTACCTACGAGCAGTACTTC	CAISAGLAGATYEQYF
TRBJ1-4	-	TRBD1	TRBV5-8	TGTGCCAGCAGTTCTCCGGGACAGGGAGGAGAAAAACTGTTTTTT	CASSSPGQGGEKLFF
TRBJ2-1	-	-	TRBV9	TGTGCCAGCAGCGTAGTCGCGGGAACCTACAATGAGCAGTTCTTC	CASSVVAGTYNEQFF
TRBJ2-1	-	TRBD2	TRBV27	TGTGCCAGCACCTCCCGAGCGGGGGTCCCCCTCTCCTACAATGAGCAGTTCTTC	CASTSRAGVPLSYNEQFF
TRBJ2-2	-	TRBD2	TRBV19	TGTGCCAGTAGTATCCGGGCCGGGGGGGCGACCGGGGAGCTGTTTTTT	CASSIRAGGATGELFF
TRBJ1-4	-	-	TRBV12-3/TRBV12-4	TGTGCCAGCAGCCATACGACTCGGGAAAAACTGTTTTTT	CASSHTTREKLFF
TRBJ1-3	-	-	TRBV7-7	TGTGCCAGCAGCTTAGGGGGGCCAGGAAACACCATATATTTT	CASSLGGPGNTIYF
TRBJ2-2	-	TRBD1	TRBV10-3	TGTGCCATCAGTGAGGGCACAGGGGGCTTCACCGGGGAGCTGTTTTTT	CAISEGTGGFTGELFF
TRBJ2-3	-	-	TRBV6-4	TGTGCCAGCAGTGACCGAGGCAGGGGGGCAGATACGCAGTATTTT	CASSDRGRGADTQYF
TRBJ2-2	-	-	TRBV6-2/TRBV6-3	TGTGCCAGCAGTTACTCGCGGGATACCGGGGAGCTGTTTTTT	CASSYSRDTGELFF
TRBJ2-7	-	-	TRBV4-2	TGTGCCAGCAGCCCCCCTCGAGCGAACTCCTACGAGCAGTACTTC	CASSPPRANSYEQYF
TRBJ1-1	-	TRBD1	TRBV4-1	TGCGCCAGCAGCCAGAGCCGACAGGGAATTAACACTGAAGCTTTCTTT	CASSQSRQGINTEAFF
TRBJ2-5	-	TRBD1	TRBV6-5	TGTGCCAGCAGGACAGGGGTGCGAGAGACCCAGTACTTC	CASRTGVRETQYF
TRBJ2-7	-	-	TRBV6-5	TGTGCCAGCAGTTACTCGGCAGGGAACTACGAGCAGTACTTC	CASSYSAGNYEQYF
TRBJ1-5	-	-	TRBV4-3	TGCGCCAGCAGCCAAGATCTGGGCACCGGTCAGCCCCAGCATTTT	CASSQDLGTGQPQHF
TRBJ2-7	few	-	TRBV19	TGTGCCAGTAGTTCCAGTTACGAGCAGTACTTC	CASSSSYEQYF
TRBJ2-7	-	-	TRBV11-2	TGTGCCAGCAGCTGGGTGGGGAGCCACGAGCAGTACTTC	CASSWVGSHEQYF
TRBJ1-2	-	-	TRBV30	TGTGCCTGGAGTGCTCGGAGGAGGAACTATGGCTACACCTTC	CAWSARRRNYGYTF
TRBJ2-7	-	TRBD1	TRBV28	TGTGCCAGCACCAGCAGGGACAGGGCTTACGAGCAGTACTTC	CASTSRDRAYEQYF
TRBJ2-7	-	TRBD1	TRBV2	TGTGCCAGCTCTGGGACAGGGGTCCGGTACGAGCAGTACTTC	CASSGTGVRYEQYF
TRBJ1-1	-	TRBD1	TRBV2	TGTGCCAGCAGAGACAGGGACAGGGCTACTGAAGCTTTCTTT	CASRDRDRATEAFF
TRBJ1-2	-	-	TRBV7-2	TGTGCCAGCAGCTTAGGGCCAGGGGAGTCGGTCGATGGCTACACCTTC	CASSLGPGESVDGYTF
TRBJ1-1	-	TRBD1	TRBV6-2/TRBV6-3	TGTGCCAGCAGTTACTCGACTTTGATCGGGTCGTGGGACAGCAACACTGAAGCTTTCTTT	CASSYSTLIGSWDSNTEAFF
TRBJ1-3	-	-	TRBV11-2	TGTGCCAGCAGCTTAGGGTCGGTGCGCTCTGGAAACACCATATATTTT	CASSLGSVRSGNTIYF
TRBJ2-4	-	-	TRBV4-2	TGTGCCAGCAGCCAAGATTGGGGCCTAACCCAAGCCAAAAACATTCAGTACTTC	CASSQDWGLTQAKNIQYF
TRBJ2-2	-	TRBD2	TRBV6-2/TRBV6-3	TGTGCCAGCAGTTACCGGACTAGCGACGACGGGGAGCTGTTTTTT	CASSYRTSDDGELFF
TRBJ1-2	-	TRBD1	TRBV3-1/TRBV3-2	TGTGCCAGCAGCCAAGCAAGCGGCAGGGGGCAACATGGCTACACCTTC	CASSQASGRGQHGYTF
TRBJ2-3	-	-	TRBV4-1	TGCGCCAGCAGCCAAGTTTATCCGGATACGCAGTATTTT	CASSQVYPDTQYF
TRBJ1-2	-	-	TRBV28	TGTGCCAGCAGAATTGACCTAGGGGACTATGGCTACACCTTC	CASRIDLGDYGYTF
TRBJ2-7	-	-	TRBV9	TGTGCCAGCAGCCCCGAACTACTCGGCTACGAGCAGTACTTC	CASSPELLGYEQYF
TRBJ1-2	-	TRBD1	TRBV27	TGTGCCAGCAGATCGGGACAGTTTAACTATGGCTACACCTTC	CASRSGQFNYGYTF
TRBJ2-5	-	TRBD1	TRBV5-6	TGTGCCAGCAGCGTAACACAGGGGTCCCAGTACTTC	CASSVTQGSQYF
TRBJ1-2	-	TRBD1	TRBV6-2/TRBV6-3	TGTGCCAGCAGTTCACCGCCGGGACAGGGCGTGTATGGCTACACCTTC	CASSSPPGQGVYGYTF
TRBJ2-1	-	TRBD2	TRBV7-3	TGTGCCAGCAGCCCCTCCGGGACTAGCGGGATGTACAATGAGCAGTTCTTC	CASSPSGTSGMYNEQFF
TRBJ1-2	-	TRBD1	TRBV6-1	TGTGCCAGCAGTGAGGGGGGGGGACAGGGATACGGCTACACCTTC	CASSEGGGQGYGYTF
TRBJ1-1	-	TRBD1	TRBV6-1	TGTGCCAGCAGTGAAGACAGGGGGCGGGTCGCTGAAGCTTTCTTT	CASSEDRGRVAEAFF
TRBJ1-2	-	TRBD1	TRBV5-1	TGCGCCAGCAGCGAGGGACAGGGGAACGTCTATGGCTACACCTTC	CASSEGQGNVYGYTF
TRBJ1-5	-	-	TRBV10-3	TGTGCCATCAGTGAGTCAGAGGGAAGGAGCAATCAGCCCCAGCATTTT	CAISESEGRSNQPQHF
TRBJ2-3	-	-	TRBV7-2	TGTGCCAGCAGCTTCATCCCCGGTTCCGGAGATACGCAGTATTTT	CASSFIPGSGDTQYF
TRBJ1-5	once	TRBD1	TRBV2	TGTGCCAGCAGTGAGGGACAGGGCCCGGTTGAGCCCCAGCATTTT	CASSEGQGPVEPQHF
TRBJ2-1	-	TRBD1	TRBV19	TGTGCCAGTAGCCCCGTGGGTGGGACAGGGACCTACAATGAGCAGTTCTTC	CASSPVGGTGTYNEQFF
TRBJ1-1	-	-	TRBV5-1	TGCGCCAGCAGCTTGGAGCCAGGGGCAAGTACTGAAGCTTTCTTT	CASSLEPGASTEAFF
TRBJ1-6	-	-	TRBV4-3	TGCGCCAGCAGCCCGGTAGTTTCACCCCTCCACTTT	CASSPVVSPLHF
TRBJ2-7	-	TRBD2	TRBV5-1	TGCGCCAGCAGCTTGGGGAGTCGGGAGGGCCCGTACGAGCAGTACTTC	CASSLGSREGPYEQYF
TRBJ1-1	-	-	TRBV11-2	TGTGCCAGCAGCAGGAACAGGATGAACACTGAAGCTTTCTTT	CASSRNRMNTEAFF